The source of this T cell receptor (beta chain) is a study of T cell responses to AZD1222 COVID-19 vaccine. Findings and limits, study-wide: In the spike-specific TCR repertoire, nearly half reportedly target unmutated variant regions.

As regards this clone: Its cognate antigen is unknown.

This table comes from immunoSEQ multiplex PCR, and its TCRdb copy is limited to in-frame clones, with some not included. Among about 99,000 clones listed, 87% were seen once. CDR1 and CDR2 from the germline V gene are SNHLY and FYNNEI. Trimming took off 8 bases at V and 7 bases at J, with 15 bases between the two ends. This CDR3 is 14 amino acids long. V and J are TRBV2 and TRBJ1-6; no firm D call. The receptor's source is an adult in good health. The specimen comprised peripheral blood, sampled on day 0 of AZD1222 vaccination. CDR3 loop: CASDSRQSNSPLHF. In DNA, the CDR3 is TGTGCCAGCGATTCACGGCAGTCCAATTCACCCCTCCACTTT.